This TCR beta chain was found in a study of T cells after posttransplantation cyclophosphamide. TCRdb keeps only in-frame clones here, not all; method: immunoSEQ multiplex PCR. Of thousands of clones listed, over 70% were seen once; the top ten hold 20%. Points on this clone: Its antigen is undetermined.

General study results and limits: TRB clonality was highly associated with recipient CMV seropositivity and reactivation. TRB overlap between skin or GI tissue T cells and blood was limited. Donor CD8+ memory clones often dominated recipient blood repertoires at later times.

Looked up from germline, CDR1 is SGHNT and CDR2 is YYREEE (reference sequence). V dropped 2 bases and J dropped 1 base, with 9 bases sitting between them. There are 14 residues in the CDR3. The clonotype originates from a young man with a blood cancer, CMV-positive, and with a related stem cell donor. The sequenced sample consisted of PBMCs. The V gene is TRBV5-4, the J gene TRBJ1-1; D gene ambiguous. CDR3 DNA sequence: TGTGCCAGCAGCTTCGGGGATCCGAACACTGAAGCTTTCTTT. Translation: CASSFGDPNTEAFF. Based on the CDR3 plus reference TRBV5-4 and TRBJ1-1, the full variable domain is ETGVTQSPTHLIKTRGQQVTLRCSSQSGHNTVSWYQQALGQGPQFIFQYYREEENGRGNFPPRFSGLQFPNYSSELNVNALELDDSALYLCASSFGDPNTEAFFGQGTRLTVV.